This T cell receptor beta chain was recovered during a study of T cell repertoires in cytomegalovirus infection. Study-level background: Carrying CMV and the relevant HLA type showed in public TCR beta signatures. Overall study results and limits: Cumulative frequency (of public TCR beta family members) identified carriers of CMV plus the relevant HLA. The study found HLA-C-restricted CMV-specific TCR beta clonotypes dominating the ex vivo response.

J was trimmed by 2 bases and V by 6 bases; bases with no gene match: 4. Germline CDR1 is SNHLY and CDR2 is FYNNEI. The CDR3 runs 14 residues. TCRdb redid the calling of the reads with MiXCR, one entry per CDR3 protein. The sample consists of about 360,000 distinct CDR3 sequences, around 18% of them appearing once. Concerning this clonotype itself: Antigen unknown.

The rearrangement links TRBV2 to TRBJ1-2; 9 bases align to TRBD1. The source is a human donor in good health (CMV status not recorded). Some clones in this sample may be carry-over from other donors' samples. What was sequenced was PBMCs. CDR3 loop: CASRKGQGNYGYTF. CDR3 nucleotide sequence: TGTGCCAGCAGGAAAGGACAGGGGAACTATGGCTACACCTTC.